The source of this T cell receptor beta chain is a study of metastatic and nonmetastatic thyroid tumors. Thyroid surgery was performed in patients who had received no treatment beforehand. TCRdb re-called clones from the PCR reads using MiXCR. The table shows about 45,000 clones, with under 4% occurring only once. This clone was detected ten times or more. No antigen is known for it. General study results and limits: Significantly higher TCR beta diversity was reportedly seen in malignant thyroid tumors than benign nodules, in blood and tumor.

This clonotype was obtained from a female donor with papillary thyroid cancer or a benign thyroid nodule (not recorded which). Some clones in this sample may be carry-over from other donors' samples. Input material: blood.

The CDR3 nucleotides read TGTGCCAGCAGCTTACTTGGCGCGGCGGGAGGGCTAGCAGATACGCAGTATTTT. The encoded protein is CASSLLGAAGGLADTQYF. The chain couples TRBV7-6 to TRBJ2-3; 9 bases align to TRBD2. The germline CDR1 and CDR2 sequences are SGHVS and FNYEAQ. With 2 bases clipped from V and 4 bases from J, the junction kept 13 bases outside the gene matches. The CDR3 is 18 residues long. The variable domain in full, completed from reference TRBV7-6 and TRBJ2-3, reads GAGVSQSPRYKVTKRGQDVALRCDPISGHVSLYWYRQALGQGPEFLTYFNYEAQQDKSGLPNDRFSAERPEGSISTLTIQRTEQRDSAMYRCASSLLGAAGGLADTQYFGPGTRLTVL.